This paragraph covers one TCR beta chain sequence. What it recognizes is unknown. Both blood RNA, taken from unsorted whole blood, and germline DNA were extracted. Constant-region priming of around 500 ng total RNA yielded TCR beta cDNA. Slightly modified ARM-PCR served as the procedure for the TCR beta libraries. These libraries came from three rounds of nested multiplex PCR. TCRdb re-derived calls from the multiplex PCR reads in MiXCR, one entry per CDR3 protein. The repertoire holds 320,000 or so distinct CDR3 sequences, 50% to 70% seen once, with approximately 9.4% in the top ten. The data originate from a study of tumor-infiltrating lymphocytes in primary liver carcinoma. Looking at the study overall: All patients, whether men or women, fell within 30 to 69 years of age. Stage T1-T3 N0M0 and a size of roughly 4.2 to 10 cm characterized the tumors. Per sample, productive TCRbeta reads numbered roughly 3.5 to 8 million, similar across tissue types. Study-level points and caveats: Compared with blood, tumor repertoires held significantly more in their top 250 clones.

The receptor comes from a man aged 35-49 years with primary liver carcinoma and hepatitis B virus infection. Input material: peripheral blood.

CDR3 bases: TGTGCCAGTCGACTAGCGGGAGCCACAGATACGCAGTATTTT. It yields the protein CASRLAGATDTQYF. The chain uses TRBV12-3 or TRBV12-4 and TRBJ2-3; the match to TRBD2 covers 12 bases. The CDR3 totals 14 residues. V was clipped by 9 bases and J by 2 bases; unmatched bases: 3.